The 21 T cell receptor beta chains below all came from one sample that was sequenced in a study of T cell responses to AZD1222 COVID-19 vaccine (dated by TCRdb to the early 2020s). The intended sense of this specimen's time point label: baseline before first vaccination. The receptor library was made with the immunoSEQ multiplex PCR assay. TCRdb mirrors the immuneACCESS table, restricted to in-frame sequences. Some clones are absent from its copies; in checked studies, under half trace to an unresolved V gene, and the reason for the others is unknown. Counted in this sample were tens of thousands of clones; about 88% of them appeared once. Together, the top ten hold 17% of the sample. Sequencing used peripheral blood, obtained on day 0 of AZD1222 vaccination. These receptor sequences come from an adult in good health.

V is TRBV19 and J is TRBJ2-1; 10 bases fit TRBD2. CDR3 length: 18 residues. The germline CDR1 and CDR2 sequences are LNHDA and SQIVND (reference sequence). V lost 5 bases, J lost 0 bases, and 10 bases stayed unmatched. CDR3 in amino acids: CASSVKAPSGSSYNEQFF. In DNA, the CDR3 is TGTGCCAGTAGTGTAAAGGCGCCTAGCGGGAGCTCCTACAATGAGCAGTTCTTC. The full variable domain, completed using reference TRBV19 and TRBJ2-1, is DGGITQSPKYLFRKEGQNVTLSCEQNLNHDAMYWYRQDPGQGLRLIYYSQIVNDFQKGDIAEGYSVSREKKESFPLTVTSAQKNPTAFYLCASSVKAPSGSSYNEQFFGPGTRLTVL.

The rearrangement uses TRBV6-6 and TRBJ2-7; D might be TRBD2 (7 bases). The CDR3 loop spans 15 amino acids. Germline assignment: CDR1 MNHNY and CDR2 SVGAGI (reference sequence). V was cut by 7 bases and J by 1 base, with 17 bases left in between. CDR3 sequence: CASTRGGDLSYEQYF. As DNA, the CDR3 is TGTGCCAGCACCCGAGGGGGGGACCTTTCCTACGAGCAGTACTTC.

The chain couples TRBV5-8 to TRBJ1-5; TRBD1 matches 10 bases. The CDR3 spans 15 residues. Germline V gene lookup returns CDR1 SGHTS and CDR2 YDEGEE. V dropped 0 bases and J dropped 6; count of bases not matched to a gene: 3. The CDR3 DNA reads TGTGCCAGCAGCTTGGGACAGGGGGCTTTTCAGCCCCAGCATTTT. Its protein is CASSLGQGAFQPQHF. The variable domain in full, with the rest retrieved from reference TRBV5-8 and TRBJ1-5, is EAGVTQSPTHLIKTRGQQATLRCSPISGHTSVYWYQQALGLGLQFLLWYDEGEERNRGNFPPRFSGRQFPNYSSELNVNALELEDSALYLCASSLGQGAFQPQHFGDGTRLSIL.

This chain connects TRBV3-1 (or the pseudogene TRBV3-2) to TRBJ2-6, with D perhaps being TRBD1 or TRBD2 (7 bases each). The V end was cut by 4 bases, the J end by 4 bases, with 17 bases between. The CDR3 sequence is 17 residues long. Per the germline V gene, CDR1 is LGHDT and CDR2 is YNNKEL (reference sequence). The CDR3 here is CASSPRAGGAGANVLTF. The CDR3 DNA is TGTGCCAGCAGCCCCCGGGCAGGGGGGGCCGGGGCCAACGTCCTGACTTTC.

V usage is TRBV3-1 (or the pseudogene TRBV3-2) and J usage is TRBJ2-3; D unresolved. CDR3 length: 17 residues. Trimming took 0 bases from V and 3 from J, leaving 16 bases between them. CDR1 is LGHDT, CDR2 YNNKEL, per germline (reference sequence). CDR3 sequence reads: CASSQDLERVGTDTQYF. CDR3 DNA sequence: TGTGCCAGCAGCCAAGATCTTGAAAGGGTGGGGACAGATACGCAGTATTTT.

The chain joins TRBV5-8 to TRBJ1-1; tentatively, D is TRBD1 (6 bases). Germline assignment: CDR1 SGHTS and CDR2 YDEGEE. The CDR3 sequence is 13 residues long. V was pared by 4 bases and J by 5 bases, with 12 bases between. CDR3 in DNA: TGTGCCAGCAGCCGTCCCGACAGGACTGAAGCTTTCTTT. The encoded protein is CASSRPDRTEAFF.

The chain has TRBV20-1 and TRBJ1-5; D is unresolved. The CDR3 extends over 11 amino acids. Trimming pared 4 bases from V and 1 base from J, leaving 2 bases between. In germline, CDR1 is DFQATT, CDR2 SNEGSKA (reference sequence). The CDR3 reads CSATSNQPQHF. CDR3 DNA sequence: TGCAGTGCTACCAGCAATCAGCCCCAGCATTTT.

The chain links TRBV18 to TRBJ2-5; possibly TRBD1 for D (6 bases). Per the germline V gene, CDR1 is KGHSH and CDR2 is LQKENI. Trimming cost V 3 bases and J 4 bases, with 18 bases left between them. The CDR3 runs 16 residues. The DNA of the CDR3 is TGTGCCAGCTCACCGGCACATGTCGACAGGATAGAGACCCAGTACTTC. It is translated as CASSPAHVDRIETQYF.

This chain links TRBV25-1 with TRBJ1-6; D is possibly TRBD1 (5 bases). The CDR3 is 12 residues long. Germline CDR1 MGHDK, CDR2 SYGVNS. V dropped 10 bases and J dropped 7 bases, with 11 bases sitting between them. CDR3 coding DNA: TGTGCCACCAGGGTTGAGAATTCACCCCTCCACTTT. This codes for CATRVENSPLHF. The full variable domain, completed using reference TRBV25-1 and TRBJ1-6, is EADIYQTPRYLVIGTGKKITLECSQTMGHDKMYWYQQDPGMELHLIHYSYGVNSTEKGDLSSESTVSRIRTEHFPLTLESARPSHTSQYLCATRVENSPLHFGNGTRLTVT.

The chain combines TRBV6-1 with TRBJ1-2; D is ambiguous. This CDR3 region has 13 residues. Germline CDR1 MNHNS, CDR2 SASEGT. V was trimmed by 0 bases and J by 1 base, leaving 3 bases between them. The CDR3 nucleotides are TGTGCCAGCAGTGAAGCTGGTAACTATGGCTACACCTTC. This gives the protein CASSEAGNYGYTF.

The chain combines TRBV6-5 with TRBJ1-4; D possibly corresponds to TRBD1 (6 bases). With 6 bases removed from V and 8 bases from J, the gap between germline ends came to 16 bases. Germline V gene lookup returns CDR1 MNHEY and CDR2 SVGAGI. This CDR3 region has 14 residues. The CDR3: CASREPGADEKLFF. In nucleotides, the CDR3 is TGTGCCAGCAGGGAGCCGGGGGCGGACGAAAAACTGTTTTTT.

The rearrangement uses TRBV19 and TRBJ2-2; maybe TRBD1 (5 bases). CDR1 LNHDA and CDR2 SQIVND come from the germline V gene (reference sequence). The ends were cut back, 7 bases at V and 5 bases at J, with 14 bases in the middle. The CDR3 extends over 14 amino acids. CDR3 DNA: TGTGCCAGTAAATTGACAGCGACTACCGGGGAGCTGTTTTTT. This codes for CASKLTATTGELFF.

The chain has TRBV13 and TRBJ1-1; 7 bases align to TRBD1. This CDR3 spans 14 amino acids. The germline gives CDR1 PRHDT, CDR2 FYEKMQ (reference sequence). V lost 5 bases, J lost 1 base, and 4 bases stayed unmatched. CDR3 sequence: CASSRGQANTEAFF. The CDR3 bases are TGTGCCAGCAGCCGCGGACAGGCGAACACTGAAGCTTTCTTT.

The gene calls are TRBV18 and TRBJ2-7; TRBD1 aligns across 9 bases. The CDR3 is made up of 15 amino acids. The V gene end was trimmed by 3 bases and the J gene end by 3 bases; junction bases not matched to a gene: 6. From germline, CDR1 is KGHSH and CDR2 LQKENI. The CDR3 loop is CASSPRQGDFYEQYF. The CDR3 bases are TGTGCCAGCTCACCCCGACAGGGGGATTTCTACGAGCAGTACTTC.

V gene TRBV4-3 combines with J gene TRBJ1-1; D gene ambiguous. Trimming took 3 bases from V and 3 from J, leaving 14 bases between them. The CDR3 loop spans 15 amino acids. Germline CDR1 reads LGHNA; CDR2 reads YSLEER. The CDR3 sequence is CASSHTDGFYTEAFF. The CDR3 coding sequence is TGCGCCAGCAGCCACACCGACGGCTTCTACACTGAAGCTTTCTTT.

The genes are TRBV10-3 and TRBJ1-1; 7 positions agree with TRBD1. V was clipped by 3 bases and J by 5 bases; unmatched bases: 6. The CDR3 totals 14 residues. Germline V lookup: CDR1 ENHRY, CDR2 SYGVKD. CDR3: CAISDPTGRTEAFF. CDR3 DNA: TGTGCCATCAGTGATCCGACAGGGAGGACTGAAGCTTTCTTT.

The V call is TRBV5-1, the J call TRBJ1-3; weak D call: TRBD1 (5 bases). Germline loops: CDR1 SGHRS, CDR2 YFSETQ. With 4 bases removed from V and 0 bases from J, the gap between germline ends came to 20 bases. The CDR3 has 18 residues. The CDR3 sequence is CASSPEGPRGNSGNTIYF. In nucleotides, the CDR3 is TGCGCCAGCAGCCCGGAGGGGCCGCGTGGGAACTCTGGAAACACCATATATTTT.

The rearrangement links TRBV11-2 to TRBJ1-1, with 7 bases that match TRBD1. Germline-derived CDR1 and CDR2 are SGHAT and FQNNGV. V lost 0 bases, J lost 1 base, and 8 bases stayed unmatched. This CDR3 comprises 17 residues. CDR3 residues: CASSLDSGQAWNTEAFF. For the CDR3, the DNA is TGTGCCAGCAGCTTAGATTCCGGACAGGCCTGGAACACTGAAGCTTTCTTT.

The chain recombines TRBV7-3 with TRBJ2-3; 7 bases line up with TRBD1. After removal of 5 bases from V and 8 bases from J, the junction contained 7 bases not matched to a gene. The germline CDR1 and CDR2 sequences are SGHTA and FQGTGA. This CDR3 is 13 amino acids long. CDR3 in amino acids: CASSPIPGGTQYF. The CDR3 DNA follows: TGTGCCAGCAGCCCGATCCCAGGGGGTACGCAGTATTTT.

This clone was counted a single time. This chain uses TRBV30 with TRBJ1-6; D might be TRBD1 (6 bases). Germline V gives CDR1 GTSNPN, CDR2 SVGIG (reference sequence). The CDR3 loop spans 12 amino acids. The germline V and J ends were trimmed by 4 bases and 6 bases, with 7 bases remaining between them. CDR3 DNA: TGTGCCTGGAAAGGGGGTAATTCACCCCTCCACTTT. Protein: CAWKGGNSPLHF.

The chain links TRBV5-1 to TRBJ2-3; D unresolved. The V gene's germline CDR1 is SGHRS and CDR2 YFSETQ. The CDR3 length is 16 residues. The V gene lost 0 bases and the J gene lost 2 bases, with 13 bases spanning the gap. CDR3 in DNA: TGCGCCAGCAGCTTGGTAGCTGCGGAACTCACAGATACGCAGTATTTT. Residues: CASSLVAAELTDTQYF.